These 32 T cell receptor beta chains share one sample of origin, sequenced in a study of identical twins. TCRdb reprocessed the 5' RACE reads via MiXCR and lists one record per CDR3 protein. Of roughly 260,000 distinct CDR3 sequences in the sample, 7% to 8.5% were seen once. These data were also reused for a study on yellow fever vaccine responses in identical twins.

Sequencing input: CD8+ T cells sorted from blood. The source is a woman in her late teens or twenties in good health.

The table lists this clonotype with many counts. The J gene is TRBJ2-2, the V gene TRBV21-1; TRBD2, the D gene given by the table, was not confirmed from the DNA. TRBV21-1 is labeled a pseudogene. The CDR3 contains 16 residues. CDR3 sequence reads: CASSELAGGPTGELFF. DNA of the CDR3: TGTGCCAGCAGCGAACTAGCGGGAGGGCCCACCGGGGAGCTGTTTTTT.

This clonotype was seen more than once but under ten times. The gene calls are TRBV5-6 and TRBJ2-7, with D perhaps given as TRBD1 or TRBD2 (6 bases each). V lost 4 bases, J lost 4 bases, and 15 bases lay in between. The CDR3 spans 14 residues. CDR1 is SGHDT and CDR2 is YYEEEE in the germline V gene. As DNA, the CDR3 is TGTGCCAGCAGCCGCCGCTGGGGGGCTTACGAGCAGTACTTC. It encodes CASSRRWGAYEQYF.

CDR3 region: CASSTPRLASIEQYF. The CDR3 DNA reads TGTGCCAGCAGCACCCCCCGACTAGCTTCCATCGAGCAGTACTTC. The rearrangement joins TRBV7-9 to TRBJ2-7, with 7 bases identical to TRBD2. In germline, CDR1 is SEHNR, CDR2 FQNEAQ (reference sequence). J gave up 6 bases and V 5 bases, and 13 bases lay outside the gene matches. The CDR3 loop spans 15 amino acids.

In its sample, this clonotype was seen many times. The chain uses TRBV29-1 and TRBJ2-1; D gene unclear. Trimming left V 4 bases short and J 0 bases short, with 13 bases between. CDR3 size: 15 residues. Germline V gene lookup returns CDR1 SQVTM and CDR2 ANQGSEA. The CDR3 sequence is CSVGHAMSSYNEQFF. The DNA for the CDR3 is TGCAGCGTTGGTCACGCTATGAGCTCCTACAATGAGCAGTTCTTC.

This clonotype was detected many times. The rearrangement links TRBV6-5 to TRBJ1-6; tentative D call: TRBD1 (5 bases). The germline CDR1 and CDR2 sequences are MNHEY and SVGAGI. V gave up 4 bases and J gave up 7 bases, with 11 bases separating them. This CDR3 has 14 amino acids. The CDR3 coding sequence is TGTGCCAGCAGTTTAGAGGGGTTAAATTCACCCCTCCACTTT. This encodes CASSLEGLNSPLHF.

The V and J genes are TRBV12-3 or TRBV12-4 and TRBJ1-3, with D unclear. The V end lost 4 bases, the J end lost 2 bases, and 9 bases lay between the germline ends. The CDR3 totals 14 residues. CDR3 in DNA: TGTGCCAGCAGTTATGGTGTCCCTGGAAACACCATATATTTT. Protein product: CASSYGVPGNTIYF.

This clonotype was found many times. CDR3 nucleotide sequence: TGTGCCAGCAGCTGGGGACAGGGGTACACTGAAGCTTTCTTT. Protein sequence: CASSWGQGYTEAFF. The rearrangement uses TRBV5-5 and TRBJ1-1; 10 nucleotides line up with TRBD1. J lost 3 bases, V lost 3 bases, and 2 bases had no gene match. Looked up from germline, CDR1 is SGHKS and CDR2 is YYEKEE (reference sequence). The CDR3 consists of 14 residues.

The sample holds a few counts of this clonotype. The chain couples TRBV28 to TRBJ2-1, with D perhaps TRBD1 (6 bases). The germline V gene has CDR1 MDHEN and CDR2 SYDVKM. The CDR3 sequence is 17 residues long. The V end was cut by 6 bases, the J end by 5 bases, with 23 bases between. The CDR3 loop is CASSLPHGGNEDNEQFF. The CDR3, as DNA: TGTGCCAGCAGCTTACCGCATGGGGGCAACGAAGACAATGAGCAGTTCTTC.

The chain employs TRBV20-1 and TRBJ2-7, with D perhaps matching TRBD2 (5 bases). This CDR3 contains 14 residues. From germline, CDR1 is DFQATT and CDR2 SNEGSKA (reference sequence). Trimming took off 0 bases at V and 4 bases at J, with 13 bases between the two ends. CDR3 residues: CSARDREAAYEQYF. Written as DNA, the CDR3 is TGCAGTGCTAGAGATAGGGAAGCGGCGTACGAGCAGTACTTC.

This chain connects TRBV4-2 to TRBJ2-5, with TRBD2 matching 8 bases. CDR3 length: 16 amino acids. V lost 3 bases to trimming and J lost 5 bases; unmatched junction nucleotides: 11. CDR1 is LGHNA and CDR2 is YNFKEQ in the germline V gene. The CDR3 DNA is TGTGCCAGCAGCCAGTCTGACGGGGGGGCCCGGGAGACCCAGTACTTC. It is translated as CASSQSDGGARETQYF.

The chain couples TRBV10-3 to TRBJ2-5; 10 positions agree with TRBD2. CDR1 is ENHRY and CDR2 is SYGVKD in the germline V gene. V was clipped by 0 bases and J by 0 bases; unmatched bases: 4. There are 17 residues in the CDR3. The CDR3 loop reads CAISESRTSGYQETQYF. DNA for the CDR3: TGTGCCATCAGTGAGTCGAGGACTAGCGGCTACCAAGAGACCCAGTACTTC.

This clonotype was counted many times. The chain joins TRBV29-1 to TRBJ1-2; possible D gene TRBD1, 5 bases. CDR1 and CDR2 (germline): SQVTM, ANQGSEA. This CDR3 comprises 12 residues. Between the trimmed V and J ends, which lost 4 bases and 8 bases, there was a span of 14 bases. CDR3 region: CSVALGTKGYTF. DNA of the CDR3: TGCAGCGTTGCCCTCGGGACGAAGGGCTACACCTTC. Based on the CDR3 plus reference TRBV29-1 and TRBJ1-2, the full variable domain is SAVISQKPSRDICQRGTSLTIQCQVDSQVTMMFWYRQQPGQSLTLIATANQGSEATYESGFVIDKFPISRPNLTFSTLTVSNMSPEDSSIYLCSVALGTKGYTFGSGTRLTVV.

The chain employs TRBV7-2 and TRBJ2-1; 10 bases are shared with TRBD2. Germline lookup yields CDR1 SGHTA and CDR2 FQGNSA. CDR3 length: 17 residues. V lost 2 bases, J lost 9 bases, and 13 bases stayed unmatched. CDR3 nucleotides: TGTGCCAGCAGCTTAAAGCTAGCGGGAGTTCGGATGACTGAGCAGTTCTTC. Its protein is CASSLKLAGVRMTEQFF. Based on the CDR3 plus reference TRBV7-2 and TRBJ2-1, the full variable domain is GAGVSQSPSNKVTEKGKDVELRCDPISGHTALYWYRQSLGQGLEFLIYFQGNSAPDKSGLPSDRFSAERTGGSVSTLTIQRTQQEDSAVYLCASSLKLAGVRMTEQFFGPGTRLTVL.

This clonotype was recorded a few times. The chain combines TRBV12-3 or TRBV12-4 with TRBJ2-3; 8 bases map to TRBD1. Trimming removed 1 base from V and 3 bases from J; junction bases left unmatched: 9. The CDR3 contains 17 residues. Here the CDR3 DNA reads TGTGCCAGCAGTTTAGTTCCCCCGGGACAGGTAACAGATACGCAGTATTTT. Its protein product is CASSLVPPGQVTDTQYF.

This clonotype has ten or more counts. J is TRBJ2-3 and V is TRBV15, with D possibly being TRBD1 (5 bases). The germline V gene encodes CDR1 LNHNV and CDR2 YYDKDF (reference sequence). This CDR3 has 16 residues. With 11 bases removed from V and 0 bases from J, the gap between germline ends came to 21 bases. CDR3: CAASPESGPSTDTQYF. Here the CDR3 DNA reads TGTGCCGCCTCCCCGGAGTCAGGGCCTAGCACAGATACGCAGTATTTT.

In this sample, this clonotype turned up a few times. V is TRBV4-1 and J is TRBJ2-2, with 9 positions matching TRBD2. CDR3 length: 18 amino acids. CDR1 MGHRA and CDR2 YSYEKL come from the germline V gene. V shed 1 base, J shed 7 bases, and the junction held 13 bases outside the gene matches. The CDR3 DNA reads as TGCGCCAGCAGCCAAGGACCAGTTAGCGGGAGAGAAGGCGGGGAGCTGTTTTTT. Protein sequence: CASSQGPVSGREGGELFF.

This clonotype came up a few times. The chain has TRBV7-9 and TRBJ2-1; D is unresolved. Trimming took 2 bases from V and 2 from J, leaving 10 bases between them. The CDR3 is 15 residues long. Germline V gene lookup returns CDR1 SEHNR and CDR2 FQNEAQ (reference sequence). The CDR3 nucleotides are TGTGCCAGCAGCTTAAGGGCCCCCGCCTACAATGAGCAGTTCTTC. Amino acid sequence: CASSLRAPAYNEQFF.

This clonotype occurred many times. The chain links TRBV13 to TRBJ1-2; D possibly corresponds to TRBD1 (5 bases). Germline V gene sequence: CDR1 PRHDT, CDR2 FYEKMQ (reference sequence). The CDR3 length is 13 residues. Trimming removed 3 bases at V and 4 bases at J, with 9 bases between. The CDR3 is CASSLLTVYGYTF. CDR3 nucleotides: TGTGCCAGCAGCTTGCTGACAGTCTATGGCTACACCTTC.

This clonotype was counted many times. The chain carries TRBV6-5 and TRBJ1-2; D is unclear. The V end was cut by 6 bases, the J end by 4 bases, with 12 bases between. The CDR3 length is 13 residues. Germline V CDR1 and CDR2: MNHEY, SVGAGI. The CDR3 nucleotides are TGTGCCAGCAGCTACCAAACAAGCTATGGCTACACCTTC. It codes for CASSYQTSYGYTF.

Many counts were recorded for this clonotype. This chain links TRBV3-1 with TRBJ2-3; 9 bases are shared with TRBD2. There are 15 residues in the CDR3. CDR1 and CDR2 from the germline V gene are LGHDT and YNNKEL (reference sequence). Trimming took 7 bases from V and 0 from J; bases not matched to a gene: 5. The CDR3 nucleotides read TGTGCCAGCACCCTGGGACTAGCCAGCACAGATACGCAGTATTTT. This translates into CASTLGLASTDTQYF.

This CDR3 is CASSPFQGPSRDEQFF. In nucleotides, the CDR3 is TGCGCCAGCAGCCCCTTTCAGGGGCCCAGCCGGGATGAGCAGTTCTTC. V is TRBV4-1 and J is TRBJ2-1; D may be TRBD1 (6 bases). The germline V gene encodes CDR1 MGHRA and CDR2 YSYEKL. The CDR3 spans 16 residues. Trimming left V 4 bases short and J 8 bases short, with 21 bases between.

The chain is built from TRBV4-1 and TRBJ2-5, with 10 bases identical to TRBD2. Looked up from germline, CDR1 is MGHRA and CDR2 is YSYEKL. The CDR3 is 18 amino acids. Unmatched junction bases numbered 16, after V lost 4 bases and J lost 5 bases. The CDR3 DNA is TGCGCCAGCAGCCCCTACCCCAGCGGGGGGGCAGATCAGGAGACCCAGTACTTC. Translation: CASSPYPSGGADQETQYF.

There are many counts of this clonotype. The chain joins TRBV7-9 to TRBJ2-3; D is tentatively TRBD1 or TRBD2 (6 bases each). Between the trimmed V and J ends, which lost 10 bases and 4 bases, there was a span of 15 bases. Germline V gene lookup returns CDR1 SEHNR and CDR2 FQNEAQ (reference sequence). The CDR3 contains 13 residues. The CDR3 DNA sequence: TGTGCCACCACGGGGGCGATAGCAGATACGCAGTATTTT. This translates into CATTGAIADTQYF.

This clonotype appeared a few times. The V gene is TRBV2, the J gene TRBJ2-2; the match to TRBD1 covers 7 bases. The germline V gene has CDR1 SNHLY and CDR2 FYNNEI. Trimming at V came to 6 bases and at J to 5 bases, leaving 15 bases not matched to a gene. There are 17 residues in the CDR3. The CDR3, as DNA: TGTGCCAGCAGCTATATATACAGGGGTGGTGATACCGGGGAGCTGTTTTTT. Its translation is CASSYIYRGGDTGELFF.

This clonotype was seen just once. This may come from a read error, since a much larger clone is one base off. The chain couples TRBV12-3 or TRBV12-4 to TRBJ2-3, with 7 bases lining up with TRBD1. The CDR3 spans 15 residues. The ends lost 2 bases at V and 2 bases at J; junction bases unmatched: 4. CDR3 loop: CASSLNRGHTDTQYF. The CDR3 region has the DNA TGTGCCAGCAGTTTAAACAGGGGCCACACAGATACGCAGTATTTT.

This clonotype was counted a few times. This rearrangement joins TRBV28 to TRBJ2-3; 8 bases match TRBD1. In germline, CDR1 is MDHEN, CDR2 SYDVKM. The V segment lost 5 bases and the J segment 4 bases; nucleotides outside the gene matches: 17. This CDR3 region has 18 residues. The CDR3 sequence: CASSPGRTGMGPADTQYF. Here the CDR3 DNA reads TGTGCCAGCAGTCCCGGGCGGACAGGGATGGGACCGGCAGATACGCAGTATTTT.

This chain connects TRBV10-1 to TRBJ2-1; the D gene is possibly TRBD2 (5 bases). CDR3 size: 15 residues. Germline V CDR1 and CDR2: WNHNN, SYGVQD (reference sequence). Trimming took 3 bases from V and 0 from J, leaving 9 bases between them. CDR3 DNA: TGCGCCAGCAGTGAAAGGGAGAGCTCCTACAATGAGCAGTTCTTC. Encoded protein: CASSERESSYNEQFF.

The chain has TRBV15 and TRBJ2-5; D might be TRBD1 or TRBD2, each matching 5 bases. The CDR3 totals 14 residues. CDR1 is LNHNV and CDR2 is YYDKDF in the germline V gene (reference sequence). V was shortened by 5 bases and J by 4 bases, with 14 bases between the two germline ends. CDR3 in amino acids: CATSPAPRGETQYF. The DNA of the CDR3 is TGTGCCACCAGCCCTGCCCCGAGGGGAGAGACCCAGTACTTC.

The V and J genes are TRBV7-6 and TRBJ2-7, with 9 positions matching TRBD1. The J segment lost 1 base and the V segment lost 4 bases, leaving 5 bases of the junction unmatched. Germline V CDR1 and CDR2: SGHVS, FNYEAQ. The CDR3 totals 15 residues. DNA of the CDR3: TGTGCCAGCAGCTCCCGACAGGGGGTATCCTACGAGCAGTACTTC. Its translation: CASSSRQGVSYEQYF.

This clonotype was seen a handful of times. The J gene is TRBJ2-7, the V gene TRBV4-1; TRBD1 matches 7 bases. V shed 0 bases, J shed 3 bases, and the junction held 5 bases outside the gene matches. Germline CDR1 and CDR2: MGHRA and YSYEKL. CDR3 length: 15 amino acids. The CDR3: CASSQDRTGRYEQYV. CDR3 nucleotides: TGCGCCAGCAGCCAAGATAGGACAGGACGCTACGAGCAGTACGTC.

This clonotype was found many times. V gene TRBV12-5 combines with J gene TRBJ2-1, with 12 bases lining up with TRBD1. There are 17 residues in the CDR3. Trimming took 1 base from V and 3 from J; bases not matched to a gene: 4. Germline loops: CDR1 LGHNT, CDR2 FRNRAP. CDR3 sequence reads: CASGLAGTGGYYNEQFF. The CDR3 nucleotides read TGTGCTAGTGGTTTGGCCGGGACAGGGGGCTACTACAATGAGCAGTTCTTC. Together with reference TRBV12-5 and TRBJ2-1, the CDR3 gives the full variable domain: DARVTQTPRHKVTEMGQEVTMRCQPILGHNTVFWYRQTMMQGLELLAYFRNRAPLDDSGMPKDRFSAEMPDATLATLKIQPSEPRDSAVYFCASGLAGTGGYYNEQFFGPGTRLTVL.

This clonotype was recorded a few times. The CDR3 DNA is TGTGCCAGCAGCTTCGGTAGCGGGGCTAGCACAGATACGCAGTATTTT. It codes for CASSFGSGASTDTQYF. This chain joins TRBV7-2 and TRBJ2-3; TRBD2 aligns across 8 bases. V trimming: 3 bases; J trimming: 0 bases; junction bases outside the gene matches: 5. The CDR3 contains 16 residues. Germline V lookup: CDR1 SGHTA, CDR2 FQGNSA.